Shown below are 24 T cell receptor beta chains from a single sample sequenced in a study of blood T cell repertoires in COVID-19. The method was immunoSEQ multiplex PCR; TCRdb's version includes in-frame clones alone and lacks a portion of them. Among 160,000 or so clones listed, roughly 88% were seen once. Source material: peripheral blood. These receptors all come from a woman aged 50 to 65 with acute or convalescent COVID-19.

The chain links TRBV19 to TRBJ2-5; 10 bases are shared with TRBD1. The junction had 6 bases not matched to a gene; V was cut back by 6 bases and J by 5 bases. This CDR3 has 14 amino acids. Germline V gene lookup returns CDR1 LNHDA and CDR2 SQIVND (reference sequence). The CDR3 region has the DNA TGTGCCAGTAGAGACAGGGGGCTTGGGGAGACCCAGTACTTC. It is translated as CASRDRGLGETQYF.

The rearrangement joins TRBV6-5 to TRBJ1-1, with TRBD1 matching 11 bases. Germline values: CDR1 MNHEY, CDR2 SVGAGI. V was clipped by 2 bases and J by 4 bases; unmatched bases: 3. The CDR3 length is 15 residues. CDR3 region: CASSYAGTGGTEAFF. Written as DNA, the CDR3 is TGTGCCAGCAGTTACGCCGGGACAGGGGGCACTGAAGCTTTCTTT.

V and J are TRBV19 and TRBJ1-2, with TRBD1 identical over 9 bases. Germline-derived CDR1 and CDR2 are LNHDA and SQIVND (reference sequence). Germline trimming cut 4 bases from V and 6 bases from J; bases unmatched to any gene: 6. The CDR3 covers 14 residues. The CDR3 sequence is CASSRTGGVDGYTF. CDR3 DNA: TGTGCCAGTAGTAGAACAGGGGGCGTCGATGGCTACACCTTC.

This chain's CDR3 is CASSYPEPFTDTQYF. CDR3 sequence (DNA): TGTGCCAGCAGTTACCCGGAGCCCTTCACAGATACGCAGTATTTT. The V and J genes are TRBV6-2 or TRBV6-3 and TRBJ2-3; D unresolved. The germline CDR1 and CDR2 sequences are MNHEY and SVGEGT. The CDR3 runs 15 residues. V was trimmed by 2 bases and J by 2 bases, leaving 11 bases between them.

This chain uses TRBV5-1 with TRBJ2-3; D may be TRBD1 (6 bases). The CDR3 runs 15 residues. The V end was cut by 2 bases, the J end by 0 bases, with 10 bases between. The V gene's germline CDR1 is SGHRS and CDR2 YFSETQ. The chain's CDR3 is CASSFNRASTDTQYF. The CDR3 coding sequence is TGCGCCAGCAGCTTTAACAGGGCGAGCACAGATACGCAGTATTTT.

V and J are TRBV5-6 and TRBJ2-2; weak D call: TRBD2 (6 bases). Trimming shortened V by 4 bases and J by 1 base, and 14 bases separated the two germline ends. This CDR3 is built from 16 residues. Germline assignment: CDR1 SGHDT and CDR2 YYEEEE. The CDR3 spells CASSRSGLRNTGELFF. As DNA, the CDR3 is TGTGCCAGCAGCCGATCGGGACTTCGGAACACCGGGGAGCTGTTTTTT.

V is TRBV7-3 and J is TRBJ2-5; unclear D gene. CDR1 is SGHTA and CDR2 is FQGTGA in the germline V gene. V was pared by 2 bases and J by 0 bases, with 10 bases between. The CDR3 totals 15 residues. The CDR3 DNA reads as TGTGCCAGCAGCTTAGGGCTAAGGTACCAAGAGACCCAGTACTTC. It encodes CASSLGLRYQETQYF. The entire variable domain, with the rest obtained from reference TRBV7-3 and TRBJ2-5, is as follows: GAGVSQTPSNKVTEKGKYVELRCDPISGHTALYWYRQSLGQGPEFLIYFQGTGAADDSGLPNDRFFAVRPEGSVSTLKIQRTERGDSAVYLCASSLGLRYQETQYFGPGTRLLVL.

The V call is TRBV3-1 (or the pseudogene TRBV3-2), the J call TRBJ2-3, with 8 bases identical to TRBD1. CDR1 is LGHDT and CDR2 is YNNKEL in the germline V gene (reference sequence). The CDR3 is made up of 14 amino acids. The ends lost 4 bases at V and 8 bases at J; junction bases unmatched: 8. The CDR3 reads CASSPTGERGTQYF. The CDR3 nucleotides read TGTGCCAGCAGCCCGACAGGGGAGCGAGGTACGCAGTATTTT.

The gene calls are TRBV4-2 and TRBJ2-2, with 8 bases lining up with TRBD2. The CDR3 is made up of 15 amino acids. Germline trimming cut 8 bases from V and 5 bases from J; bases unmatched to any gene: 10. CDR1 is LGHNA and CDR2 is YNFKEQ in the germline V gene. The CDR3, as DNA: TGTGCCAGCTCTCTCCGGGCTAGCGGGACCGGGGAGCTGTTTTTT. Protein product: CASSLRASGTGELFF.

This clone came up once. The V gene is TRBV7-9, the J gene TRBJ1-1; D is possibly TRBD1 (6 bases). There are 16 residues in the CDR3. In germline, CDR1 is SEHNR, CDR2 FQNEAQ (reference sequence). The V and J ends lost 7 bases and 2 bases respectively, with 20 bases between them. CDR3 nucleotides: TGTGCCAGCACCAAGTCACAGGGAGGGACAAACACTGAAGCTTTCTTT. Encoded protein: CASTKSQGGTNTEAFF.

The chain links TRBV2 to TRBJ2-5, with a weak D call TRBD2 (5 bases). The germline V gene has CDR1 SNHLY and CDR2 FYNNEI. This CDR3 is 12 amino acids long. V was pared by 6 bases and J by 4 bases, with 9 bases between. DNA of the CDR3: TGTGCCAGCAGGGTGGCGGGAGAGACCCAGTACTTC. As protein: CASRVAGETQYF. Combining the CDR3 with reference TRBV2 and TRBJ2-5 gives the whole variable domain EPEVTQTPSHQVTQMGQEVILRCVPISNHLYFYWYRQILGQKVEFLVSFYNNEISEKSEIFDDQFSVERPDGSNFTLKIRSTKLEDSAMYFCASRVAGETQYFGPGTRLLVL.

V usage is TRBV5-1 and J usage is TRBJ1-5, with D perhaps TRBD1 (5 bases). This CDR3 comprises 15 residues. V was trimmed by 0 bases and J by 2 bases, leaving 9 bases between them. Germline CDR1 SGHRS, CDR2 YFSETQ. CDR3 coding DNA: TGCGCCAGCAGCTTGGATCCGGGGGGCAATCAGCCCCAGCATTTT. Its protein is CASSLDPGGNQPQHF.

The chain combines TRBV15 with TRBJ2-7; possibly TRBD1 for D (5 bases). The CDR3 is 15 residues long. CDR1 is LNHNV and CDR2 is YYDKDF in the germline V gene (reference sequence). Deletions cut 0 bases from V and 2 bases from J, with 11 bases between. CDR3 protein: CATSRDWQGPYEQYF. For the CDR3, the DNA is TGTGCCACCAGCAGAGACTGGCAGGGTCCCTACGAGCAGTACTTC.

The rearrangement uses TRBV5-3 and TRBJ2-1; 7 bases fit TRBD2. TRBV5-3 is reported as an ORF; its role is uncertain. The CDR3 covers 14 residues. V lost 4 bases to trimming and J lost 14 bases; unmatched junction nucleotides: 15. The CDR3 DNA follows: TGTGCCAGAAGCCAATTTCTAGCGGCCACTAACAAGTTCTTC. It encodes CARSQFLAATNKFF.

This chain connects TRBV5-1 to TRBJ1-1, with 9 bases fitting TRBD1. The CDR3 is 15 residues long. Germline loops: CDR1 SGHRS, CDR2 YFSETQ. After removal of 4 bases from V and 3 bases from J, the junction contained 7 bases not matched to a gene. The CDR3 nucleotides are TGCGCCAGCAGCAGGGGGACAGGGTCGGACACTGAAGCTTTCTTT. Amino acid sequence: CASSRGTGSDTEAFF.

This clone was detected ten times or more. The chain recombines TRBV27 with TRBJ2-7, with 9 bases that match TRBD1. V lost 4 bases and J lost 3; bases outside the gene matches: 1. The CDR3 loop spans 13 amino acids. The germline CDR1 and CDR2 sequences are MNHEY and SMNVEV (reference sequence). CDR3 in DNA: TGTGCCAGCAGTTGGGGACAGGGCTACGAGCAGTACTTC. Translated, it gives CASSWGQGYEQYF.

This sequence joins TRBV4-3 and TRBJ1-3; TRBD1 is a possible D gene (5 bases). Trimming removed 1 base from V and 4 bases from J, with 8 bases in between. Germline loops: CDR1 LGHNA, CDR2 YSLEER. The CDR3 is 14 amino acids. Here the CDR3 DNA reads TGCGCCAGCAGCCAAGTGGGGGGGGGAAACACCATATATTTT. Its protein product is CASSQVGGGNTIYF.

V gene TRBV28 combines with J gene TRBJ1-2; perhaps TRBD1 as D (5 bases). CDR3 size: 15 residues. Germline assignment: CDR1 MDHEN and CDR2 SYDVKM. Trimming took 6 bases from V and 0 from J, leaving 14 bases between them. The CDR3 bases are TGTGCCAGCAGGCTTGGGGGGGGAGCTAACTATGGCTACACCTTC. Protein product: CASRLGGGANYGYTF.

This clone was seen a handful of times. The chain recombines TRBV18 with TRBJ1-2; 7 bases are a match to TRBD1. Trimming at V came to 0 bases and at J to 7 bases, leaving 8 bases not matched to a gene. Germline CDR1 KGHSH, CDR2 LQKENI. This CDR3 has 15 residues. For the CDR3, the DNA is TGTGCCAGCTCACCACCGGCACAGGGGAATACTGGCTACACCTTC. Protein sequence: CASSPPAQGNTGYTF.

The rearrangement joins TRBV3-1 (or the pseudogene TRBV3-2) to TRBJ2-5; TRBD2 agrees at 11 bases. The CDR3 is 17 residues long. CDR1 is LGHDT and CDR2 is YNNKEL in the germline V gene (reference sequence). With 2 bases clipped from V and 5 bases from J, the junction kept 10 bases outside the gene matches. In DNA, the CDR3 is TGTGCCAGCAGCCAATATAGCGGGGGGGCCTCCGGGGAGACCCAGTACTTC. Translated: CASSQYSGGASGETQYF.

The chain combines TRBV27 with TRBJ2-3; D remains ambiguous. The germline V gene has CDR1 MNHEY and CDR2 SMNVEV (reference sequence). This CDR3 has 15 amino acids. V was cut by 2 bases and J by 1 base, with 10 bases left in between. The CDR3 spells CASSLAPTGTDTQYF. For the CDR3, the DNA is TGTGCCAGCAGTTTAGCCCCCACGGGCACAGATACGCAGTATTTT.

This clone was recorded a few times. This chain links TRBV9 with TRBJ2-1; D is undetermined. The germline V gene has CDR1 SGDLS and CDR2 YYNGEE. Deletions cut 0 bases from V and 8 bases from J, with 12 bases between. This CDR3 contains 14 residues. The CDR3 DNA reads TGTGCCAGCAGCGTAGACCCGGGTGTCCATGAGCAGTTCTTC. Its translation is CASSVDPGVHEQFF.

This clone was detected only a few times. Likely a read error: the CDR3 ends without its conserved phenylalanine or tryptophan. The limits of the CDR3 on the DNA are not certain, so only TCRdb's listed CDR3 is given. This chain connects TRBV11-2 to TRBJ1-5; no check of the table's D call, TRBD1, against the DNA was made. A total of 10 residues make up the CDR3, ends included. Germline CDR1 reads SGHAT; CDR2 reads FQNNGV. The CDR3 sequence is CASSPRQGRI.

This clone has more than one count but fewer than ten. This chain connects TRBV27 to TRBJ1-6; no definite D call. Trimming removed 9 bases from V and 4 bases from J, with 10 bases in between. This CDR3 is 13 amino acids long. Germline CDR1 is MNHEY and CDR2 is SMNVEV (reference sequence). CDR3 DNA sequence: TGTGCCAGTGGCGCCGGGTATAATTCACCCCTCCACTTT. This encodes CASGAGYNSPLHF.